This T cell receptor beta chain is from a study of blood T cell repertoires in COVID-19. Across the whole study: There were acute and convalescent COVID-19 samples, and they came from the United States, Italy and Spain. PBMCs, B-cell-depleted T cells, or T cells were the source of the cDNA or gDNA that made up the material.

Per the authors' pipeline: Scientists estimated how many nucleated cells there were by amplifying reference gene primers. Only in-frame clones appear in the TCRdb table, and some are missing; sequencing was by immunoSEQ multiplex PCR. That table gives V, J and clone size, and the DNA gave D and trimming. The sample shows 100,000 to 150,000 clones, roughly 83% of them seen only once. The sequencing input was peripheral blood. This TCR derives from a man in his 60s with acute or convalescent COVID-19.

CDR3 protein: CASLAGGPGNEQFF. The CDR3 bases are TGTGCCAGCTTAGCGGGAGGGCCGGGCAATGAGCAGTTCTTC. The chain has TRBV6-5 and TRBJ2-1, with TRBD2 matching over 11 bases. The CDR3 sequence is 14 residues long. V shed 8 bases and J 6 bases; nucleotides not matched to a gene: 6. The germline CDR1 and CDR2 sequences are MNHEY and SVGAGI.